Following are 21 T cell receptor beta chains from one sample sequenced in a study of blood T cell repertoires in COVID-19. Profiled with immunoSEQ multiplex PCR; TCRdb holds only in-frame clones, not every one. The table records 150,000 or so clones, about nine tenths of them present only once. Sequenced sample: peripheral blood. The receptor set was obtained from a human donor in a cohort sampled during active COVID-19.

The genes are TRBV6-6 and TRBJ2-1; 7 nucleotides align to TRBD2. The germline gives CDR1 MNHNY, CDR2 SVGAGI (reference sequence). This CDR3 region has 16 residues. J was trimmed by 2 bases and V by 6 bases; bases with no gene match: 10. CDR3 protein: CASRTDGRRAYNEQFF. The DNA of the CDR3 is TGTGCCAGCAGGACGGACGGGAGGAGAGCCTACAATGAGCAGTTCTTC.

The chain carries TRBV6-5 and TRBJ2-7; 8 positions match TRBD1. The germline V gene has CDR1 MNHEY and CDR2 SVGAGI. Trimming at V came to 5 bases and at J to 4 bases, leaving 7 bases not matched to a gene. This CDR3 comprises 14 residues. The CDR3 DNA follows: TGTGCCAGCAGTCCGAGGACAGGGAGGTACGAGCAGTACTTC. Its protein is CASSPRTGRYEQYF.

The chain links TRBV7-9 to TRBJ2-6; D is ambiguous. This CDR3 contains 17 residues. Trimming pared 2 bases from V and 2 bases from J, leaving 13 bases between. Germline V gives CDR1 SEHNR, CDR2 FQNEAQ (reference sequence). The CDR3 DNA reads as TGTGCCAGCAGCTTATTAATCACGACTGCTGGGGCCAACGTCCTGACTTTC. Its translation is CASSLLITTAGANVLTF.

V gene TRBV4-1 combines with J gene TRBJ2-1; 13 bases are shared with TRBD2. The J segment lost 4 bases and the V segment lost 4 bases, leaving 1 base of the junction unmatched. Germline CDR1 and CDR2: MGHRA and YSYEKL. This CDR3 spans 15 amino acids. CDR3 in DNA: TGCGCCAGCAGCCCGACTAGCGGGAGGTACAATGAGCAGTTCTTC. Translating it yields CASSPTSGRYNEQFF.

The J gene is TRBJ1-1, the V gene TRBV18; no definite D call. The CDR3 extends over 13 amino acids. From germline, CDR1 is KGHSH and CDR2 LQKENI. V dropped 4 bases and J dropped 3 bases, with 9 bases sitting between them. The CDR3: CASSHSMDTEAFF. As DNA, the CDR3 is TGTGCCAGCTCACACTCCATGGACACTGAAGCTTTCTTT. The whole variable domain, remainder taken from reference TRBV18 and TRBJ1-1, is NAGVMQNPRHLVRRRGQEARLRCSPMKGHSHVYWYRQLPEEGLKFMVYLQKENIIDESGMPKERFSAEFPKEGPSILRIQQVVRGDSAAYFCASSHSMDTEAFFGQGTRLTVV.

This sequence joins TRBV4-3 and TRBJ1-6; D remains ambiguous. Germline-derived CDR1 and CDR2 are LGHNA and YSLEER. The CDR3 runs 17 residues. The V and J ends lost 0 bases and 0 bases respectively, with 9 bases between them. The CDR3 DNA reads TGCGCCAGCAGCCAAGACCAGAGGAGCTCCTATAATTCACCCCTCCACTTT. This codes for CASSQDQRSSYNSPLHF.

V and J are TRBV13 and TRBJ2-7; 11 bases are shared with TRBD1. Germline V gene sequence: CDR1 PRHDT, CDR2 FYEKMQ (reference sequence). Losses at the gene ends were 1 base for V and 4 bases for J; bases not matched to a gene: 6. This CDR3 comprises 16 residues. The CDR3 loop reads CASSLEGQGGLYEQYF. The DNA for the CDR3 is TGTGCCAGCAGCTTAGAGGGACAGGGGGGCTTATACGAGCAGTACTTC. The full variable domain, with the rest looked up from reference TRBV13 and TRBJ2-7, is AAGVIQSPRHLIKEKRETATLKCYPIPRHDTVYWYQQGPGQDPQFLISFYEKMQSDKGSIPDRFSAQQFSDYHSELNMSSLELGDSALYFCASSLEGQGGLYEQYFGPGTRLTVT.

This clone was seen only once. The chain couples TRBV28 to TRBJ1-1; 7 bases fit TRBD1. CDR1 and CDR2 (germline): MDHEN, SYDVKM. The CDR3 has 14 amino acids. The V gene end was trimmed by 2 bases and the J gene end by 3 bases; junction bases not matched to a gene: 3. The CDR3 DNA sequence: TGTGCCAGCAGTTTAACAGGGGTGGACACTGAAGCTTTCTTT. It codes for CASSLTGVDTEAFF. The full variable domain, its missing parts supplied by reference TRBV28 and TRBJ1-1, is DVKVTQSSRYLVKRTGEKVFLECVQDMDHENMFWYRQDPGLGLRLIYFSYDVKMKEKGDIPEGYSVSREKKERFSLILESASTNQTSMYLCASSLTGVDTEAFFGQGTRLTVV.

This clone has a single count. V usage is TRBV5-6 and J usage is TRBJ2-1, with 9 bases fitting TRBD2. CDR3 length: 14 amino acids. The V gene's germline CDR1 is SGHDT and CDR2 YYEEEE. The V gene end was trimmed by 4 bases and the J gene end by 7 bases; junction bases not matched to a gene: 6. CDR3 sequence: CASSNPREGNEQFF. CDR3 nucleotide sequence: TGTGCCAGCAGCAACCCGCGGGAGGGGAATGAGCAGTTCTTC.

The V call is TRBV7-2, the J call TRBJ2-5, with a possible D match to TRBD1 (5 bases). CDR1 is SGHTA, CDR2 FQGNSA, per germline. The CDR3 runs to 16 residues. V lost 2 bases and J lost 4, with 17 bases in between. The DNA for the CDR3 is TGTGCCAGCAGCTTAAGGGGTCAATTATGGGGAGAGACCCAGTACTTC. This translates into CASSLRGQLWGETQYF.

The J gene is TRBJ2-3, the V gene TRBV6-4, with 9 bases lining up with TRBD2. CDR1 is MRHNA, CDR2 SNTAGT, per germline. The CDR3 length is 14 residues. Losses at the gene ends were 5 bases for V and 3 bases for J; bases not matched to a gene: 3. The CDR3 sequence is CASSISGSTDTQYF. The CDR3 nucleotides read TGTGCCAGCAGTATTAGCGGGAGTACAGATACGCAGTATTTT.

The V and J genes are TRBV5-4 and TRBJ2-5, with D maybe TRBD2 (6 bases). V lost 0 bases and J lost 4, with 19 bases in between. CDR1 and CDR2 (germline): SGHNT, YYREEE (reference sequence). CDR3 length: 17 amino acids. DNA of the CDR3: TGTGCCAGCAGCTTGGGCCCTAAGGGTCAGGGAGGAGAGACCCAGTACTTC. The encoded protein is CASSLGPKGQGGETQYF.

This chain uses TRBV3-1 (or the pseudogene TRBV3-2) with TRBJ2-7, with unresolved D. Trimming removed 5 bases at V and 0 bases at J, with 11 bases between. The CDR3 loop spans 14 amino acids. Germline CDR1 and CDR2: LGHDT and YNNKEL (reference sequence). CDR3: CASSYTGGSYEQYF. CDR3 bases: TGTGCCAGCAGCTATACTGGTGGCTCCTACGAGCAGTACTTC.

The chain joins TRBV5-4 to TRBJ2-7, with D unresolved. V dropped 1 base and J dropped 6 bases, with 8 bases sitting between them. This CDR3 has 12 amino acids. Germline CDR1 and CDR2: SGHNT and YYREEE (reference sequence). The CDR3 DNA is TGTGCCAGCAGCTTGTCAGGCGTCGAGCAGTACTTC. This encodes CASSLSGVEQYF.

This chain links TRBV28 with TRBJ1-5, with TRBD1 matching 8 bases. Per germline, CDR1 MDHEN and CDR2 SYDVKM. The CDR3 is made up of 13 amino acids. The trim removed 5 bases at V and 15 bases at J, leaving 12 bases unmatched. CDR3 in amino acids: CASSLNRDRFVHF. The CDR3 DNA sequence: TGTGCCAGCAGTCTCAACCGGGACAGGTTTGTGCATTTT.

The CDR3 sequence is CASSPSGTDGYTF. For the CDR3, the DNA is TGTGCCAGCTCACCTTCCGGGACAGATGGCTACACCTTC. V is TRBV18 and J is TRBJ1-2; 7 bases agree with TRBD1. The CDR3 covers 13 residues. Trimming removed 3 bases from V and 6 bases from J; junction bases left unmatched: 4. CDR1 KGHSH and CDR2 LQKENI come from the germline V gene.

The V call is TRBV10-3, the J call TRBJ2-5; tentative D call: TRBD1 (6 bases). The CDR3 runs to 15 residues. V lost 0 bases and J 4 bases, leaving 12 bases between the germline ends. Germline lookup yields CDR1 ENHRY and CDR2 SYGVKD. CDR3 sequence reads: CAISESSRGGETQYF. In nucleotides, the CDR3 is TGTGCCATCAGTGAGTCGTCCAGAGGGGGAGAGACCCAGTACTTC.

The CDR3 sequence: CASSYGFEGGTEAFF. The CDR3 nucleotides read TGTGCCAGCAGTTACGGTTTCGAGGGTGGAACTGAAGCTTTCTTT. The rearrangement joins TRBV28 to TRBJ1-1; D uncertain. From germline, CDR1 is MDHEN and CDR2 SYDVKM. Trimming took off 4 bases at V and 5 bases at J, with 17 bases between the two ends. The length of the CDR3 is 15 residues.

V and J are TRBV6-5 and TRBJ2-5, with a tentative D call TRBD1 (6 bases). The length of the CDR3 is 14 residues. Trimming took 5 bases from V and 2 from J, leaving 12 bases between them. Per germline, CDR1 MNHEY and CDR2 SVGAGI. The CDR3: CASSPRQDQETQYF. The CDR3 DNA is TGTGCCAGCAGTCCCCGACAGGATCAAGAGACCCAGTACTTC.

The J gene is TRBJ2-2, the V gene TRBV4-2; no reliable D call. V was pared by 0 bases and J by 8 bases, with 13 bases between. Germline CDR1 and CDR2: LGHNA and YNFKEQ. The CDR3 runs 15 residues. CDR3 residues: CASSQEALVDGELFF. DNA of the CDR3: TGTGCCAGCAGCCAAGAAGCGCTAGTAGATGGGGAGCTGTTTTTT.

The chain couples TRBV19 to TRBJ2-1; D may be TRBD2 (6 bases). V lost 7 bases to trimming and J lost 7 bases, with 14 bases between them. Per germline, CDR1 LNHDA and CDR2 SQIVND (reference sequence). The CDR3 runs to 13 residues. CDR3 DNA: TGTGCCAGTAAATCTTACGGGAGAAATGAGCAGTTCTTC. Its translation is CASKSYGRNEQFF. Together with reference TRBV19 and TRBJ2-1, the CDR3 gives the full variable domain: DGGITQSPKYLFRKEGQNVTLSCEQNLNHDAMYWYRQDPGQGLRLIYYSQIVNDFQKGDIAEGYSVSREKKESFPLTVTSAQKNPTAFYLCASKSYGRNEQFFGPGTRLTVL.